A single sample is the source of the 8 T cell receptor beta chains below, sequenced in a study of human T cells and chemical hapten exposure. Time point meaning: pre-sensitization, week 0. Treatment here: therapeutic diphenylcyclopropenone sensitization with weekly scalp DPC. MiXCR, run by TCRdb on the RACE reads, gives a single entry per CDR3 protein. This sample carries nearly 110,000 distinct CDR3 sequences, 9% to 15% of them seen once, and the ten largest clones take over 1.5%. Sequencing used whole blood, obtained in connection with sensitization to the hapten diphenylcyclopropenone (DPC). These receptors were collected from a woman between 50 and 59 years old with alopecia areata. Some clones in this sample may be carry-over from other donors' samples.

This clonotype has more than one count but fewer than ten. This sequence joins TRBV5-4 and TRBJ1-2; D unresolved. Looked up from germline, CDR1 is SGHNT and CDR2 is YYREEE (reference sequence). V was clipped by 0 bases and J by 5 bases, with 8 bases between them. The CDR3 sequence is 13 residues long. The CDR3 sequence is CASSLGFNYGYTF. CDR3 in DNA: TGTGCCAGCAGCTTGGGGTTTAATTATGGCTACACCTTC.

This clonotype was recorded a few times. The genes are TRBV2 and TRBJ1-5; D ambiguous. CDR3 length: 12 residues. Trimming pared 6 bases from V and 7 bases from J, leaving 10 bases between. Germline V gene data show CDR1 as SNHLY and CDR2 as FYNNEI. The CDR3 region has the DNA TGTGCCAGCAGGGCGGAAGGACAGCCCCAGCATTTT. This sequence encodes CASRAEGQPQHF.

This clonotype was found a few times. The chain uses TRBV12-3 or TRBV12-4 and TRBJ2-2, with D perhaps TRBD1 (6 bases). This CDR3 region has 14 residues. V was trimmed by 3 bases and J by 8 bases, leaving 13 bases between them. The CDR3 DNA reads TGTGCCAGCAGTTTCGGCCAGGGGCTGGGGGAGCTGTTTTTT. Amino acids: CASSFGQGLGELFF.

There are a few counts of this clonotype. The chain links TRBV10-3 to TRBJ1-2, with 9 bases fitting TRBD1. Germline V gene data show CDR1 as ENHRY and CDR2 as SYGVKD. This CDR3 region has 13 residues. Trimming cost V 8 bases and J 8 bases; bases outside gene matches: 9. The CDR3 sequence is CAIRWDREGGYTF. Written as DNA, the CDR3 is TGTGCCATCCGTTGGGACAGGGAAGGAGGCTACACCTTC.

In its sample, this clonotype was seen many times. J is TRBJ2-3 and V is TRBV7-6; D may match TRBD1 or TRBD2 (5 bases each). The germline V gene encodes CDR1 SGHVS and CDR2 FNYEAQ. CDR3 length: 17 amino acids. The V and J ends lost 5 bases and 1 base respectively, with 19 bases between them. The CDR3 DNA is TGTGCCAGCAGCCAAGGAGTCGGGACGGATCGCACAGATACGCAGTATTTT. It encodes CASSQGVGTDRTDTQYF.

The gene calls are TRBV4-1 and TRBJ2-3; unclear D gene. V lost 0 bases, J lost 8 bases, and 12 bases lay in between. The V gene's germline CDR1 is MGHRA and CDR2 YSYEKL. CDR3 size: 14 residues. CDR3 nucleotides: TGCGCCAGCAGCCAAGACCCCCCGACCCCTACGCAGTATTTT. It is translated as CASSQDPPTPTQYF.

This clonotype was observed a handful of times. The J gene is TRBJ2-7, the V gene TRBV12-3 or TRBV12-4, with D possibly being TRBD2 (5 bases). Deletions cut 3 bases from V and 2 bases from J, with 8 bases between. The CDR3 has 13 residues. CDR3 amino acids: CASSLYGTYEQYF. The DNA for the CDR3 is TGTGCCAGCAGTTTGTACGGGACCTACGAGCAGTACTTC.

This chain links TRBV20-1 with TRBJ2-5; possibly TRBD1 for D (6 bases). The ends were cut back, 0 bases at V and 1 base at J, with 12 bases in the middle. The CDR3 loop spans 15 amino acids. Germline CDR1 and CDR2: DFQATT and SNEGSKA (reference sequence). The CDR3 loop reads CSARETTGLQETQYF. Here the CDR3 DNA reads TGCAGTGCTAGAGAGACGACAGGCCTCCAAGAGACCCAGTACTTC.